The TCR beta chain described here comes from a study of shared clonotypes between healthy human individuals. It was at deep level that the assay was run. Using immunoSEQ multiplex PCR, the repertoire was profiled, and TCRdb retains in-frame clones only, with some absent. The data contain 2 million to 2.5 million clones, 85% to 95% of them singletons. Study observations and caveats: Investigators expected sequencing depth to affect clonotype sharing among donors. Represented genetic and exposure-history diversity was restricted by having few donors.

The CDR3 runs to 15 residues. Germline-derived CDR1 and CDR2 are SGHDT and YYEEEE. Trimming shortened V by 8 bases and J by 0 bases, and 16 bases separated the two germline ends. Remarks on this clone: Antigen specificity is unknown.

Sequencing used naive CD4+ T cells from PBMCs. Subset denoted: CD45RA+ positively selected. This receptor was taken from a man aged 18 to 29 in good health. Some clones in this sample may be carry-over from other donors' samples. The V call is TRBV5-6, the J call TRBJ2-3; D gene unclear. The CDR3 sequence is CASLYGPGSTDTQYF. The DNA of the CDR3 is TGTGCCAGTTTGTACGGACCGGGCAGCACAGATACGCAGTATTTT.